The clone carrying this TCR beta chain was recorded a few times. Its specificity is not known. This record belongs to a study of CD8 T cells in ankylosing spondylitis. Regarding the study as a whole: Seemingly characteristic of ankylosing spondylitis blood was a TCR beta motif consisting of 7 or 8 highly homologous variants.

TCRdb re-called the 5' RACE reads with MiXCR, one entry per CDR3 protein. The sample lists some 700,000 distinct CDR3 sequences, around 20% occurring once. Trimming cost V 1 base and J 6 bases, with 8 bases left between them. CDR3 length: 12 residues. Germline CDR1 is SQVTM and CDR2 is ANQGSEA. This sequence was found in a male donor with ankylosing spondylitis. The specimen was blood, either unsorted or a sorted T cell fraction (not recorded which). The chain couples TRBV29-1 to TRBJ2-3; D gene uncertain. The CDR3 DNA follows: TGCAGCGTTGAAGGCCAGCCGGATACGCAGTATTTT. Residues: CSVEGQPDTQYF.